A selection of T cell receptor beta chains follows, all from one sample in a study of cytomegalovirus exposure and HLA in healthy donors. The protocol was immunoSEQ multiplex PCR, while the TCRdb copy is restricted to in-frame clones and leaves out a portion. The sample has 200,000 or so clones. The material sequenced was PBMCs. The receptors stem from a boy younger than 18 in good health and CMV-seronegative. CDR3s leave out the opening cysteine and the closing phenylalanine or tryptophan. Fields, in order: V gene, J gene, CDR3 protein.

TRBV9	TRBJ1-1	ASSPHPTMRETEAF
TRBV7-9	TRBJ2-3	ASSSTGVRGTDTQY
TRBV6-6	TRBJ1-2	ASRETETYGYT
TRBV15	TRBJ2-7	ATAAGESYEQY
TRBV18	TRBJ2-7	ASSPSRAREQY
TRBV9	TRBJ2-7	ASSAGDGYEQY
TRBV9	TRBJ2-3	ASNLAGETDTQY
TRBV2	TRBJ2-7	ASSEQGSSYEQY
TRBV6-5	TRBJ2-4	ASSYARNKNIQY
TRBV5-8	TRBJ1-5	ASSLGTGVFQPQH
TRBV6-6	TRBJ2-7	ASGGSSYEQY
TRBV5-4	TRBJ2-5	ASSTGQGRETQY
TRBV19	TRBJ2-3	ASSNQGARTDTQY
TRBV6-1	TRBJ1-1	ASGEGPTLGTEAF
TRBV2	TRBJ2-1	AGGKERVREQF
TRBV7-9	TRBJ2-5	ASSPRTTETQY
TRBV5-4	TRBJ2-7	ASGSTDRDYEQY
TRBV9	TRBJ2-7	ASSPEGVPGYEQY
TRBV5-8	TRBJ2-1	ASSSPMSGGYNEQF
TRBV28	TRBJ1-2	ASISGGKYGYT
TRBV28	TRBJ1-3	ASSLVLSGDTIY
TRBV27	TRBJ1-4	ASAWDSTEKLF
TRBV14	TRBJ1-2	ASSPSLTGRTLGYT
TRBV7-6	TRBJ2-1	ASSSDTLGAYNEQF
TRBV4-1	TRBJ2-7	ASSQPTSGAYEQY
TRBV25-1	TRBJ1-6	ASNALLRSPLH
TRBV14	TRBJ1-2	ASSQQPGTANYGYT
TRBV11-1	TRBJ2-5	ASTGQGEETQY
TRBV4-3	TRBJ1-2	ASSQENREYYGYT
TRBV28	TRBJ1-1	ASSWGDSPGLEAF
TRBV4-2	TRBJ1-4	ASSQPTGGGEKLF
TRBV15	TRBJ2-6	ATSGTGGSGANVLT
TRBV7-8	TRBJ1-4	ASSLRASPIDEKLF
TRBV5-1	TRBJ2-3	ASSLLGLDGDTQY
TRBV30	TRBJ1-3	AWSVLGASSGNTIY
TRBV21-1	TRBJ2-7	ASSRSGEVYEQY
TRBV7-2	TRBJ2-6	ASSRRNSGANVLT
TRBV10-3	TRBJ2-1	AISERPAPRDRVEEGKNNEQF
TRBV6-1	TRBJ2-5	ASSLDYLRGAQY
TRBV18	TRBJ1-1	ASSPRRGAMNTEAF
TRBV30	TRBJ1-5	AWRDSGRRGQPQH
TRBV9	TRBJ2-1	ASSVDSGVYNEQF
TRBV7-6	TRBJ2-5	ASSFGTTQETQY
TRBV10-3	TRBJ1-6	AIRGGSEGSPLH
TRBV10-3	TRBJ1-1	AISESTRVATEAF
TRBV6-1	TRBJ1-5	ASSDRDTTYQPQH
TRBV5-1	TRBJ2-7	ASSLGVAGNTREQY
TRBV28	TRBJ1-5	ASSTEQGKEDQPQH
TRBV12-1	TRBJ2-7	ASSLPHITGGSSYEQY
TRBV5-1	TRBJ1-1	ASIQGQGQTEAF
TRBV6-5	TRBJ1-5	ASRGANQPQH